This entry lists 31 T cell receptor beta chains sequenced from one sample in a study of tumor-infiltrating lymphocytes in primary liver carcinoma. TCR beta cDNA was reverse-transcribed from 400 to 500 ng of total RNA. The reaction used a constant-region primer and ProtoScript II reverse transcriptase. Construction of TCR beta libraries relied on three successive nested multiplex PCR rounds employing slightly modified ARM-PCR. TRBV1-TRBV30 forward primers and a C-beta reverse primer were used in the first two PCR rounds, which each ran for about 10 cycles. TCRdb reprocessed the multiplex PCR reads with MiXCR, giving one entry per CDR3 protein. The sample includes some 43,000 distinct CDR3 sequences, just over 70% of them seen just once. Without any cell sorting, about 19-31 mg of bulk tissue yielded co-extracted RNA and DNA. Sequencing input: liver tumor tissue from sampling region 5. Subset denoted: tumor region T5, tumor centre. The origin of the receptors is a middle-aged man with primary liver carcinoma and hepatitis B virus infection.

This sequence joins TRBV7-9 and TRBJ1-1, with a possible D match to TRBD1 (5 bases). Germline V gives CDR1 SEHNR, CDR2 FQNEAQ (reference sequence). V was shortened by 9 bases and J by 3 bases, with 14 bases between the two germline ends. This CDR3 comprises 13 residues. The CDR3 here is CASNFRGDTEAFF. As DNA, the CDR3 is TGTGCCAGTAACTTTCGGGGGGACACTGAAGCTTTCTTT. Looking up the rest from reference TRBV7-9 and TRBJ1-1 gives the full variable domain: DTGVSQNPRHKITKRGQNVTFRCDPISEHNRLYWYRQTLGQGPEFLTYFQNEAQLEKSRLLSDRFSAERPKGSFSTLEIQRTEQGDSAMYLCASNFRGDTEAFFGQGTRLTVV.

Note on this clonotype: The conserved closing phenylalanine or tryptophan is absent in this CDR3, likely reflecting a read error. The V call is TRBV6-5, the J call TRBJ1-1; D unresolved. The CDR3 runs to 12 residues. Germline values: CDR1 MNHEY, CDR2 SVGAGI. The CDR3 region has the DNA TGTGCTAGCAGCACGCGGGGTGCTGAAGCTTTCCTT. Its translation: CASSTRGAEAFL.

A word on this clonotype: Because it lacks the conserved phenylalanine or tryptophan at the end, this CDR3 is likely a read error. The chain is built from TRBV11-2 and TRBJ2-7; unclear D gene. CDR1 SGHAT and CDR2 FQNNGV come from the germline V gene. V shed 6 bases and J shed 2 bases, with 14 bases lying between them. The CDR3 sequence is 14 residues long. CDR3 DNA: TGTGCCAGCAGTTTAATAGACGGAGCCTACGAGCAGTACTCC. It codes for CASSLIDGAYEQYS.

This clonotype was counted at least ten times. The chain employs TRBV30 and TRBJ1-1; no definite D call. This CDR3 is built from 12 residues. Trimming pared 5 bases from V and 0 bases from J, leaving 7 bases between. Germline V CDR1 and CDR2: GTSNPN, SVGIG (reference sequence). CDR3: CAWVRLNTEAFF. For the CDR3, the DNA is TGTGCCTGGGTCAGGCTGAACACTGAAGCTTTCTTT.

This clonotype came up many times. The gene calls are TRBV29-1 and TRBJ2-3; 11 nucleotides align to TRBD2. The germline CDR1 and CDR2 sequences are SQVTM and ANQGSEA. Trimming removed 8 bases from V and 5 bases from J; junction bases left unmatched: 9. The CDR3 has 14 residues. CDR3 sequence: CSFVAGGPGDTQYF. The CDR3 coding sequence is TGCAGCTTTGTAGCGGGAGGGCCTGGAGATACGCAGTATTTT.

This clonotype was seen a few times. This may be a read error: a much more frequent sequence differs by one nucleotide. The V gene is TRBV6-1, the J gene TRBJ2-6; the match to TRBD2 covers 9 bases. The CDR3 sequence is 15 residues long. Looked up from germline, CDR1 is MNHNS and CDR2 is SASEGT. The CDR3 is CASSLGGGGANVMTF. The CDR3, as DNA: TGTGCCAGCAGTCTCGGTGGCGGGGGGGCCAACGTCATGACTTTC.

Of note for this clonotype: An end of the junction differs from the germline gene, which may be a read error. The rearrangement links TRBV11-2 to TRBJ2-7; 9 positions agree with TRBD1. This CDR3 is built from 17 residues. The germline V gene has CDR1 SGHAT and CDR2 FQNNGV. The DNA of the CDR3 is TGTACCAGCAGCATCGACGCGCCGGGACAGGGATGCTACGAGCAGTACTTC. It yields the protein CTSSIDAPGQGCYEQYF.

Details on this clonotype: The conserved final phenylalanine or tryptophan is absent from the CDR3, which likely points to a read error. The CDR3 sequence is CTSSLDQWISGSYNEQFS. CDR3 bases: TGTACCAGCAGCTTAGATCAGTGGATTAGCGGCTCCTACAATGAGCAGTTCTCC. The V and J genes are TRBV11-2 and TRBJ2-1; possibly TRBD2 for D (6 bases). This CDR3 contains 18 residues. Germline V gene sequence: CDR1 SGHAT, CDR2 FQNNGV.

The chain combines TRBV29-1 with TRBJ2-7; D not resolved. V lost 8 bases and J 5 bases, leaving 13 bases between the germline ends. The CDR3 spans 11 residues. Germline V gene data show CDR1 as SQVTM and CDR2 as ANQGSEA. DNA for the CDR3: TGCAGCATCAGAGGCCGGGACGAGCAGTACTTC. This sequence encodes CSIRGRDEQYF.

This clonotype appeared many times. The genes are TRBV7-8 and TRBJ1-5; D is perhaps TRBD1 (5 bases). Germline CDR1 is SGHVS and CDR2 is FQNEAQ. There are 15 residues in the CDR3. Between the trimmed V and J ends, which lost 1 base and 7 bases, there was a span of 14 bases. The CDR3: CASSLGGSGGQPQHF. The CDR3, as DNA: TGTGCCAGCAGCTTAGGGGGCTCGGGGGGGCAGCCCCAGCATTTT.

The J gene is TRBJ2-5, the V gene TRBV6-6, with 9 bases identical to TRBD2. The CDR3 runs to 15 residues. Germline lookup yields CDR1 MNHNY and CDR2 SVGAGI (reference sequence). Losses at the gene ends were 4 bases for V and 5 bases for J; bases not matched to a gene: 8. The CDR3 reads CASSCGTSFGETQYF. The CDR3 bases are TGTGCCAGCAGTTGTGGGACTAGCTTTGGGGAGACCCAGTACTTC.

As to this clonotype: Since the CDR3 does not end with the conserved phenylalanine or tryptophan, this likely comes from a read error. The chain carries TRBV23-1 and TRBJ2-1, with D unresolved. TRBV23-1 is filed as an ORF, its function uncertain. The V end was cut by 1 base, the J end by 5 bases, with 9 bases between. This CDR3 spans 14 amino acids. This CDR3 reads CASSQLGDHNEQFL. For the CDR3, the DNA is TGCGCCAGCAGTCAATTAGGCGACCACAATGAGCAGTTCTTA.

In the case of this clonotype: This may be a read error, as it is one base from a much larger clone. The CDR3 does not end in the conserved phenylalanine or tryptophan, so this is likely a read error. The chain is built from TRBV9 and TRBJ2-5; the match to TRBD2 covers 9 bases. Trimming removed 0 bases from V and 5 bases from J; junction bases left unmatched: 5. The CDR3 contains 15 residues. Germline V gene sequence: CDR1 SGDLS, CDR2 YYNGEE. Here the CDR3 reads CASSVASSGAETQYL. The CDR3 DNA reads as TGTGCCAGCAGCGTAGCCTCTAGCGGGGCGGAGACCCAGTACCTC.

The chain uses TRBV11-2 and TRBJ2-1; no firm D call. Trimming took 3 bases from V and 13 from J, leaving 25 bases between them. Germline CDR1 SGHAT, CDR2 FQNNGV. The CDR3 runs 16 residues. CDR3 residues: CASSLNIGLAMGEQFF. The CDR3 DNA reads TGTGCCAGCAGCTTGAATATCGGATTAGCCATGGGTGAACAGTTCTTC.

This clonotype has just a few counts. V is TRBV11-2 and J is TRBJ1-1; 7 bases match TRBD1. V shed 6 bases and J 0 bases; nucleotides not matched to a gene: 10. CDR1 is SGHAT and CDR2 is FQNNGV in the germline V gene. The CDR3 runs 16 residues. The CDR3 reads CASSPSRGLVNTEAFF. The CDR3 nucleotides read TGTGCCAGCAGTCCATCCAGGGGGTTGGTGAACACTGAAGCTTTCTTT.

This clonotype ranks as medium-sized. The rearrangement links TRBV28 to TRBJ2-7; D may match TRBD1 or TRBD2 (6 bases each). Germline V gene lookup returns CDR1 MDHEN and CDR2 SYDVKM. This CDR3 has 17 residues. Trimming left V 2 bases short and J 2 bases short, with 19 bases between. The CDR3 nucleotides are TGTGCCAGCAGTTTAGAGGAGGGGGACACTTTCGCCTACGAGCAGTACTTC. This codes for CASSLEEGDTFAYEQYF.

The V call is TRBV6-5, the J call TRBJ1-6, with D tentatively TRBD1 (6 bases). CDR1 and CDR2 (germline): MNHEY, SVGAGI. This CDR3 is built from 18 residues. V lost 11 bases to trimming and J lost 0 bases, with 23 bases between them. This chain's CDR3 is CAGGYFSGGGSYNSPLHF. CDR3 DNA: TGTGCCGGCGGTTACTTTTCGGGAGGGGGCTCCTATAATTCACCCCTCCACTTT.

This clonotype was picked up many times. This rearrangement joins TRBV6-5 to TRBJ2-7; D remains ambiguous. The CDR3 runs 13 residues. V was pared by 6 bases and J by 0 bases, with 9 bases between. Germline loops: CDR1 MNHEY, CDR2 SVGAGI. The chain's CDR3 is CASSLDDSYEQYF. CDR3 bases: TGTGCCAGCAGCTTGGACGACTCCTACGAGCAGTACTTC.

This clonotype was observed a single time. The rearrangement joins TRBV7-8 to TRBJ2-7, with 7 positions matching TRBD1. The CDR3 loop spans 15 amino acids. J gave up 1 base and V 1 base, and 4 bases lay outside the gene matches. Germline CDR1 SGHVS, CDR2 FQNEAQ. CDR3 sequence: CASSLVGQLSYEQYF. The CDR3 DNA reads TGTGCCAGCAGCTTAGTGGGACAGTTATCCTACGAGCAGTACTTC. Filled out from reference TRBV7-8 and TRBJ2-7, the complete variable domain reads GAGVSQSPRYKVAKRGQDVALRCDPISGHVSLFWYQQALGQGPEFLTYFQNEAQLDKSGLPSDRFFAERPEGSVSTLKIQRTQQEDSAVYLCASSLVGQLSYEQYFGPGTRLTVT.

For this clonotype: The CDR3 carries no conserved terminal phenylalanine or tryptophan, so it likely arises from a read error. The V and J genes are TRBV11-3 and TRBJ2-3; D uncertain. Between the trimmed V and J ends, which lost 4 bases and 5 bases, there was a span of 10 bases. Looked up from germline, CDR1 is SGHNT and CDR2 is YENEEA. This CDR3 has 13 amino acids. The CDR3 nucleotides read TGTGCCAGCAGCTGGGATGAGGTAGATACGCAGTATTTA. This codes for CASSWDEVDTQYL.

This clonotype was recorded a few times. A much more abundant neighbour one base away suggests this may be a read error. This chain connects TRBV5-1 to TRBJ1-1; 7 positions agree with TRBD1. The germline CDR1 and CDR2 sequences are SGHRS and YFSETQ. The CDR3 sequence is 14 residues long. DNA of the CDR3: TGCACCAGCAGCCCGGGACAGATGAACACTGAAGCTTTCTTT. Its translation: CTSSPGQMNTEAFF.

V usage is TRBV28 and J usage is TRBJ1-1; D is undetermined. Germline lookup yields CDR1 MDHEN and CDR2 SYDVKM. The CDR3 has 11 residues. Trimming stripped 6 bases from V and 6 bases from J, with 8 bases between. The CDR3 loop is CASSPGAEAFF. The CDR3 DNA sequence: TGTGCCAGCAGCCCCGGGGCTGAAGCTTTCTTT.

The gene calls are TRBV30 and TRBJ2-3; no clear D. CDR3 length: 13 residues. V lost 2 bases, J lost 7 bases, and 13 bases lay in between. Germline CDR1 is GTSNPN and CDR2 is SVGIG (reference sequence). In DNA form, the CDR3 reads TGTGCCTGGAGTTCCCTAGTCCCATATACGCAGTATTTT. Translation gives CAWSSLVPYTQYF.

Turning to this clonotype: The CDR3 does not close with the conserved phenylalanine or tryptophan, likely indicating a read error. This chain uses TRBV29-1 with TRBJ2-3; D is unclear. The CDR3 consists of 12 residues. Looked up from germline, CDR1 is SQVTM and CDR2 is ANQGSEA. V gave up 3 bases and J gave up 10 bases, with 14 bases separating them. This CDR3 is CSVDSPSRAQYS. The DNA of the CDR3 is TGCAGCGTTGATAGCCCGTCGCGAGCGCAGTATTCT.

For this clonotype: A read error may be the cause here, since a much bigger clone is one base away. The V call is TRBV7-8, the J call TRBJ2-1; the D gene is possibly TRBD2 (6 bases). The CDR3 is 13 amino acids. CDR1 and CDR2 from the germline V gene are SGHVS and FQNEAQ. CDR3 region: CASSHTGWGEQIF. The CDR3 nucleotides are TGTGCCAGCAGCCACACAGGCTGGGGGGAGCAGATCTTC.

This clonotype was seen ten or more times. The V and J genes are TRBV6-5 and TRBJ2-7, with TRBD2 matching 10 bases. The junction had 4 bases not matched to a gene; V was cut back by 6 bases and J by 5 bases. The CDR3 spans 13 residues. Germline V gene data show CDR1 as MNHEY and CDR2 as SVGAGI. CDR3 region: CASRPTSGNEQYF. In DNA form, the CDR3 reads TGTGCCAGCAGACCCACTAGCGGGAACGAGCAGTACTTC.

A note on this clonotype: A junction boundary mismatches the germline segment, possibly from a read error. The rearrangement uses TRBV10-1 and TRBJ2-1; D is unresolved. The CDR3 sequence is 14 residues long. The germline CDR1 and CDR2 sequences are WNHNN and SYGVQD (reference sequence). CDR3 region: CASSARSSYNEQLF. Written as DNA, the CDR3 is TGTGCCAGCAGCGCCAGAAGCTCCTACAATGAGCAGCTCTTC.

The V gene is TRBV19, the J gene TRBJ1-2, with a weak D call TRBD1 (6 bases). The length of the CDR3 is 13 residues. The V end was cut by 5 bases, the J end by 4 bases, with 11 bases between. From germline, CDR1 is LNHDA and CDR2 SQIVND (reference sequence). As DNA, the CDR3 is TGTGCCAGTAGTCCCCAGGGGAGCTATGGCTACACCTTC. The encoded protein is CASSPQGSYGYTF. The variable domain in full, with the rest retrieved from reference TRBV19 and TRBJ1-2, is DGGITQSPKYLFRKEGQNVTLSCEQNLNHDAMYWYRQDPGQGLRLIYYSQIVNDFQKGDIAEGYSVSREKKESFPLTVTSAQKNPTAFYLCASSPQGSYGYTFGSGTRLTVV.

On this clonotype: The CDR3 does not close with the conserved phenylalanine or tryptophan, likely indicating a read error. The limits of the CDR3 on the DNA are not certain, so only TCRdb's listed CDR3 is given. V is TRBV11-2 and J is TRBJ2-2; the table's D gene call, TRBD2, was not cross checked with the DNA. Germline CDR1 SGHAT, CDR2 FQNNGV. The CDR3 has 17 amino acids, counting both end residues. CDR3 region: CANSPLAGGPRAGELFS.

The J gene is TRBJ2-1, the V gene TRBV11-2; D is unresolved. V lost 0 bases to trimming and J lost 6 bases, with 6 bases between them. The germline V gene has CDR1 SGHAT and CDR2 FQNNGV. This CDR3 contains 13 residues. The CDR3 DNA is TGTGCCAGCAGCTTAGATGATGGCAATGAGCAGTTCTTC. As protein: CASSLDDGNEQFF.

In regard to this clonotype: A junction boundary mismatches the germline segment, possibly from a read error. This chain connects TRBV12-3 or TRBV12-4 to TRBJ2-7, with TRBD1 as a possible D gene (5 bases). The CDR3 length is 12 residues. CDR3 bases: TGTACCAGCCACGGCAGGGCCTACAAGCAGTACTTC. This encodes CTSHGRAYKQYF.